The subject of this entry is one TCR beta chain. This clone was observed a few times. The antigen it recognizes is unknown. Mismatch with germline at one junction end may stem from a read error. The CDR3 holds 15 amino acids from the cysteine to the phenylalanine. Just the 45-base CDR3 DNA is kept, in frame starting at base 1. Looking up the germline V gene (reference sequence) yields CDR1 SSHAT and CDR2 FNYEAQ. These data belong to a study of neoadjuvant anti-PD-1 for oral cavity cancer (dated by TCRdb to 2020 to 2023). Notes on the research overall: Three to four biweekly doses of nivolumab at 3 mg/kg were mostly administered to patients before curative-intent surgical resection. Under RECIST 1.1, a patient counted as a responder if showing complete response, partial response or stable disease, and as a non-responder if showing progression. The parent correlative cohort had 12 patients and a response rate of roughly 31%. For patients who did not progress, a fourth nivolumab dose was given around day 43, followed by definitive surgical resection on days 50-56. The investigation overall reported the following: The TCR analyses had only a few patients in each response group, and the authors called for validation in larger cohorts. A higher pretreatment blood Treg/Th17 ratio correlated with both higher pretreatment blood TCRbeta clonality and lower post-treatment tumor TCRbeta clonality. After neoadjuvant nivolumab, non-responders showed significantly higher T cell clonality (Gini index) in PBMCs than responders did.

The time point label, as the study defines it: before neoadjuvant nivolumab. The patients had newly diagnosed stage II-IVA oral cavity squamous cell carcinoma and had not received any prior systemic or radiation treatment. Everyone in the cohort had locally advanced, HPV-negative oral cavity squamous cell carcinoma. Peripheral blood mononuclear cells were analyzed directly, without maintenance or expansion in culture. Samples were obtained from a longitudinal correlative study of a single-arm phase II trial of neoadjuvant nivolumab in oral cavity squamous cell carcinoma. Subject-matched pre- and post-treatment PBMCs and tumors from three responders and three non-responders were subjected to genomic DNA-based TCRbeta sequencing. Peripheral blood mononuclear cells were drawn once before nivolumab treatment and a second time after treatment, when surgery took place. The Maxwell RSC DNA from Cells kit was used to extract genomic DNA from PBMCs.

PBMC libraries used mostly about 0.5 ug of input genomic DNA for deep sequencing, with six replicates per sample. Following the manufacturer's instructions, the team built TCRbeta libraries using the immunoSEQ hsTCRbeta kit. The finished libraries were brought together in one pool at approximately 3 nM, which was then read using an Illumina NovaSeq 6000 S4 flow cell. Per the original workflow: Raw data preprocessing and quality control were performed with the immunoSEQ Analyzer. The analysis was limited to productive rearrangements, and each clonotype was defined by a unique CDR3 amino acid sequence. Repertoire clonality was estimated as the Gini-Simpson index, computed with the R package tcR. Gini indices were compared with Student's t test, and associations with tumor size change were assessed by Pearson correlation. This is the immuneACCESS table as TCRdb keeps it, with only in-frame sequences that have V and J called. A part of the clones is gone; compared with another copy, unresolved V genes explain less than half, and the rest is unexplained. For V, J and clone size, that table is used; D and trimming come from the DNA. For this sample the table gives 75,000 or so clones, of which about 84% were detected only once. Clones ranked in the top ten supply around 3.1% of the sample.

The source material was PBMCs, sampled before nivolumab (anti-PD-1) treatment. This TCR was sampled from a person aged 35-79 years with oral cavity squamous cell carcinoma. The chain joins TRBV7-7 to TRBJ2-2; the junction holds 8 bases that match TRBD2. CDR3 protein: CASSPSGSGTGELFF. In nucleotides, the sequence is TGTGCTAGCAGCCCGAGCGGGAGTGGAACCGGGGAGCTGTTTTTT.